This TCR beta chain emerged from a study of blood T cell repertoires in COVID-19. Clones were read by immunoSEQ multiplex PCR, and TCRdb kept only the in-frame ones, dropping some. This table has 65,000 to 90,000 clones, roughly 87% appearing once. Germline CDR1 and CDR2: LGHNT and FRNRAP. V lost 7 bases to trimming and J lost 0 bases, with 15 bases between them. CDR3 length equals 15 residues. This TCR was recovered from a man aged 45 to 65 with acute or convalescent COVID-19. The V and J genes are TRBV12-5 and TRBJ2-5, with D possibly being TRBD2 (6 bases). The sequencing sample was made of peripheral blood. The CDR3 reads CASAVGGTYQETQYF. For the CDR3, the DNA is TGTGCTAGTGCCGTGGGGGGAACGTACCAAGAGACCCAGTACTTC.